This entry describes one T cell receptor (beta chain). The trim removed 5 bases at V and 0 bases at J, leaving 3 bases unmatched. The germline CDR1 and CDR2 sequences are SEHNR and FQNEAQ (reference sequence). This CDR3 region has 14 residues. The PCR made use of 60 Vbeta and 13 Jbeta primers. Profiled with immunoSEQ multiplex PCR; TCRdb holds only in-frame clones, not every one. The data show over 150,000 clones, approximately 80% seen once. This specimen belongs to a study of cytomegalovirus exposure and HLA in healthy donors. The TCR originated in a man younger than 40 in good health and CMV-seropositive. The sample comprised PBMCs. The rearrangement uses TRBV7-9 and TRBJ2-7; TRBD2 matches at 8 bases. The CDR3 sequence: CASSESGSSYEQYF. Here the CDR3 DNA reads TGTGCCAGCAGCGAGAGCGGGAGCTCCTACGAGCAGTACTTC.